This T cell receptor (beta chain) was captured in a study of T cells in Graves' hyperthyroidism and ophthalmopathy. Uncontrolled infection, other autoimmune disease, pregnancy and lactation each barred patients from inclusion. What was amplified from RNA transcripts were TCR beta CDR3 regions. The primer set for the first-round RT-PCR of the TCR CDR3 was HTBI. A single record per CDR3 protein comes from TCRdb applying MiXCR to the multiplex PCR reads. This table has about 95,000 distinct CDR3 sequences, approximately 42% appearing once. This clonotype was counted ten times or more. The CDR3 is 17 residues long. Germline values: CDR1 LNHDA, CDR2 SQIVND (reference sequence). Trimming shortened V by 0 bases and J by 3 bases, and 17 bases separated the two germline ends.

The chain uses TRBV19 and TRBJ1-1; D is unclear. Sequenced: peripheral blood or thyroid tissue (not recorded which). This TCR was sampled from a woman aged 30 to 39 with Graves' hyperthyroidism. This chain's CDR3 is CASSIDPRPDQDTEAFF. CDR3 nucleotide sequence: TGTGCCAGTAGTATAGATCCCCGCCCCGATCAAGACACTGAAGCTTTCTTT.